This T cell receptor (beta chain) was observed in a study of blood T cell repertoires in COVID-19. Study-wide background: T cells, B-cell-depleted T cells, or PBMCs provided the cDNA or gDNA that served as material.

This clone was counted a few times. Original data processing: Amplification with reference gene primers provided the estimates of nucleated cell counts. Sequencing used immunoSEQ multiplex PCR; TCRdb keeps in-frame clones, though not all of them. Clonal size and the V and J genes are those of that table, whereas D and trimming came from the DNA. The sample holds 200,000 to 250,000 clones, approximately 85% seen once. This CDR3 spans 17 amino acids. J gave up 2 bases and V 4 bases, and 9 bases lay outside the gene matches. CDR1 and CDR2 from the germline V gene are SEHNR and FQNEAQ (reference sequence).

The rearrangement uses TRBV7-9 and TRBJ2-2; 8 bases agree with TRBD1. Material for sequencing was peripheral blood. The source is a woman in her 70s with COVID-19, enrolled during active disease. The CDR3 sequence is CASSSLLGQGNTGELFF. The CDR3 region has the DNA TGTGCCAGCAGCTCTCTATTAGGACAGGGAAACACCGGGGAGCTGTTTTTT. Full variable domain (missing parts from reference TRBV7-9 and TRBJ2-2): DTGVSQNPRHKITKRGQNVTFRCDPISEHNRLYWYRQTLGQGPEFLTYFQNEAQLEKSRLLSDRFSAERPKGSFSTLEIQRTEQGDSAMYLCASSSLLGQGNTGELFFGEGSRLTVL.